Listed here are 8 T cell receptor beta chains from one sample, sequenced in a study of T cell changes during pregnancy in multiple sclerosis. The repertoire was sequenced with immunoSEQ multiplex PCR; TCRdb's copy has only in-frame clones and lacks some. The sample gives over 10,000 clones, about 85% of which show up once; about 15% is in the top ten. Material: CD8+ T cells from peripheral blood mononuclear cells, obtained in the second trimester of pregnancy. These receptors were taken from a female donor in good health, enrolled as a control in a pregnancy study.

The chain has TRBV6-6 and TRBJ2-3, with 7 bases that match TRBD1. Germline V CDR1 and CDR2: MNHNY, SVGAGI (reference sequence). The CDR3 is 12 residues long. The trim removed 6 bases at V and 11 bases at J, leaving 8 bases unmatched. CDR3 DNA sequence: TGTGCCAGCAGCCCAGGGACAGAAATGCAGTATTTT. Translated: CASSPGTEMQYF.

The chain has TRBV7-9 and TRBJ2-3; 9 nucleotides align to TRBD2. CDR3 size: 15 residues. Germline values: CDR1 SEHNR, CDR2 FQNEAQ (reference sequence). The J segment lost 5 bases and the V segment lost 5 bases, leaving 8 bases of the junction unmatched. CDR3 nucleotides: TGTGCCAGCAGCCCAGGGACTAGCCAGGGAGATACGCAGTATTTT. Translated: CASSPGTSQGDTQYF.

V is TRBV19 and J is TRBJ1-1; 7 nucleotides match TRBD1. Germline CDR1 LNHDA, CDR2 SQIVND (reference sequence). Trimming took 5 bases from V and 5 from J; bases not matched to a gene: 11. The length of the CDR3 is 15 residues. CDR3 nucleotides: TGTGCCAGTAGTCCTAGGGACAGTGTACTAACTGAAGCTTTCTTT. Translated, it gives CASSPRDSVLTEAFF.

This clone was seen a single time. This chain uses TRBV6-6 with TRBJ1-1, with 7 bases fitting TRBD1. The J segment lost 8 bases and the V segment lost 5 bases, leaving 11 bases of the junction unmatched. Looked up from germline, CDR1 is MNHNY and CDR2 is SVGAGI (reference sequence). This CDR3 has 14 residues. Here the CDR3 DNA reads TGTGCCAGCAGTCAGAGACAGGGTTCCAGCGAAGCTTTCTTT. It yields the protein CASSQRQGSSEAFF.

The chain joins TRBV6-5 to TRBJ2-3; 8 nucleotides align to TRBD1. The V gene end was trimmed by 4 bases and the J gene end by 5 bases; junction bases not matched to a gene: 8. The CDR3 loop spans 15 amino acids. CDR1 and CDR2 (germline): MNHEY, SVGAGI. CDR3 in amino acids: CASSSTGGWVDTQYF. DNA for the CDR3: TGTGCCAGCAGTTCAACAGGGGGTTGGGTAGATACGCAGTATTTT.

The V and J genes are TRBV27 and TRBJ2-5, with D possibly being TRBD2 (5 bases). Germline CDR1 MNHEY, CDR2 SMNVEV (reference sequence). The CDR3 loop spans 14 amino acids. V was cut by 2 bases and J by 4 bases, with 11 bases left in between. The CDR3 loop reads CASSLRTEGETQYF. CDR3 in DNA: TGTGCCAGCAGTTTAAGGACCGAGGGAGAGACCCAGTACTTC.

The chain carries TRBV25-1 and TRBJ2-7, with 7 bases aligning to TRBD1. Germline loops: CDR1 MGHDK, CDR2 SYGVNS. The CDR3 is 15 residues long. V was pared by 4 bases and J by 4 bases, with 10 bases of the junction left unmatched. As DNA, the CDR3 is TGTGCCAGCAGTGCCCCCGGGACAGCTCTTTACGAGCAGTACTTC. Translation gives CASSAPGTALYEQYF.

The chain links TRBV7-9 to TRBJ1-2; TRBD1 might be the D (5 bases). The CDR3 length is 15 residues. Germline V gene lookup returns CDR1 SEHNR and CDR2 FQNEAQ (reference sequence). Trimming removed 5 bases at V and 2 bases at J, with 15 bases between. CDR3 bases: TGTGCCAGCAGCGATAGCCCTCCAGGGAACTATGGCTACACCTTC. Translated: CASSDSPPGNYGYTF.